This is a list of T cell receptor beta chains from one sample in a study of T-cell reconstitution after alpha-beta-depleted transplantation in children. MiXCR, run by TCRdb on the PCR reads, gives a single entry per CDR3 protein. This sample has about 900,000 distinct CDR3 sequences, with roughly 29% found just once. Specimen: PBMCs, mostly from graft donor cells, collected 360 days after TCRalphabeta/CD19-depleted stem cell transplant. Receptors originate from a boy under two years old who had a stem cell transplant for SCID, so the T cells may come from the graft donor. The CDR3 runs from the conserved cysteine through the conserved F or W. The D gene is left open where the match is weak. A clone size is listed for some rows: how often the clone was seen (once, few, many), or a class if it is expanded.

>.|TRBV24-1|TRBJ2-3|few
CATSDTDWADTQYF
TGTGCCACCAGTGATACCGACTGGGCCGATACGCAGTATTTT
>.|TRBV11-2|TRBJ2-4|.
CASSLVAGVNIQYF
TGTGCCAGCAGCTTAGTTGCCGGGGTAAACATTCAGTACTTC
>TRBD1|TRBV5-1|TRBJ2-1|.
CASSPGTGAIPYNEQFF
TGCGCCAGCAGCCCTGGGACAGGGGCTATACCCTACAATGAGCAGTTCTTC
>.|TRBV12-3/TRBV12-4|TRBJ2-1|once
CASSLAYGSGAGSPNEQFF
TGTGCCAGCAGTTTAGCGTACGGGTCGGGAGCCGGCTCGCCCAATGAGCAGTTCTTC
>TRBD1|TRBV12-3/TRBV12-4|TRBJ1-5|.
CASKPRDSHQPQHF
TGTGCCAGCAAACCCCGGGACAGTCATCAGCCCCAGCATTTT
>TRBD1|TRBV5-1|TRBJ2-1|few
CASNRQGPGFLNEQFF
TGCGCCAGCAACCGACAGGGCCCAGGATTTCTCAATGAGCAGTTCTTC
>TRBD1|TRBV27|TRBJ2-5|.
CASSHIPGQGAKTQYF
TGTGCCAGCAGTCATATTCCGGGACAGGGGGCAAAGACCCAGTACTTC
>.|TRBV6-1|TRBJ2-5|few
CASSRGTGLFQETQYF
TGTGCCAGCAGCCGTGGGACGGGCCTATTCCAAGAGACCCAGTACTTC
>TRBD1|TRBV20-1|TRBJ2-7|.
CSASPPGQVPLYEQYF
TGCAGTGCTAGCCCTCCAGGACAGGTCCCTCTTTACGAGCAGTACTTC
>TRBD1|TRBV7-8|TRBJ1-6|few
CASSLAGRGSSYNSPLHF
TGTGCCAGCAGCTTAGCGGGCAGGGGGAGCTCCTATAATTCACCCCTCCACTTT
>TRBD2|TRBV4-3|TRBJ2-7|.
CASSQSTSGGAEQYF
TGCGCCAGCAGCCAATCTACTAGCGGGGGGGCGGAGCAGTACTTC
>.|TRBV6-5|TRBJ1-5|few
CASSYGPLHQPQHF
TGTGCCAGCAGTTACGGACCTCTACATCAGCCCCAGCATTTT
>.|TRBV3-1|TRBJ2-7|.
CASSQDIGGLTNYEQYF
TGTGCCAGCAGCCAAGATATCGGGGGCCTCACGAACTACGAGCAGTACTTC
>.|TRBV20-1|TRBJ2-5|.
CSARDPRKETQYF
TGCAGTGCTAGAGACCCACGGAAAGAGACCCAGTACTTC
>.|TRBV20-1|TRBJ2-7|.
CSVRGFLYEQYF
TGCAGTGTACGGGGTTTTCTTTACGAGCAGTACTTC
>.|TRBV5-1|TRBJ2-7|many
CASSATEGEQYF
TGCGCCAGCAGCGCGACGGAGGGGGAGCAGTACTTC
>TRBD2|TRBV12-3/TRBV12-4|TRBJ2-7|.
CASSGAGGPFYEQYF
TGTGCCAGCAGTGGAGCGGGGGGACCTTTCTACGAGCAGTACTTC
>.|TRBV5-1|TRBJ2-7|few
CASSPGAVSYEQYF
TGCGCCAGCAGCCCGGGAGCGGTATCCTACGAGCAGTACTTC
>TRBD1|TRBV28|TRBJ2-1|.
CASSPRPTGVNEQFF
TGTGCCAGCAGCCCCAGACCCACAGGGGTCAATGAGCAGTTCTTC
>TRBD2|TRBV5-6|TRBJ2-5|.
CASSPDLLAANQETQYF
TGTGCCAGCAGCCCCGACCTGCTAGCGGCAAACCAAGAGACCCAGTACTTC
>.|TRBV7-2|TRBJ2-3|few
CASSLGVVGDTQYF
TGTGCCAGCAGCTTAGGGGTCGTGGGAGATACGCAGTATTTT
>.|TRBV2|TRBJ1-5|.
CASRPGGNQPQHF
TGTGCCAGCAGGCCAGGGGGCAATCAGCCCCAGCATTTT
>.|TRBV27|TRBJ2-1|few
CASSFGSFVKEQFF
TGTGCCAGCAGTTTTGGGTCATTCGTTAAAGAGCAGTTCTTC
>TRBD1|TRBV12-3/TRBV12-4|TRBJ1-4|.
CASSSRTGVSEKLFF
TGTGCCAGCAGTTCTCGGACAGGGGTTTCCGAAAAACTGTTTTTT
>.|TRBV25-1|TRBJ1-1|.
CASSEIRSGTEAFF
TGTGCCAGCAGTGAGATAAGGAGTGGCACTGAAGCTTTCTTT
>.|TRBV7-2|TRBJ2-2|few
CASSPERTNTGELFF
TGTGCCAGCAGCCCGGAGAGGACGAACACCGGGGAGCTGTTTTTT
>.|TRBV25-1|TRBJ1-3|few
CASSEPYGNTIYF
TGTGCCAGCAGTGAACCCTACGGAAACACCATATATTTT
>.|TRBV9|TRBJ2-3|few
CASSVVVFGDTQYF
TGTGCCAGCAGCGTTGTGGTTTTCGGGGATACGCAGTATTTT
>TRBD1|TRBV6-1|TRBJ1-2|few
CASSEAGQFYGYTF
TGTGCCAGCAGTGAAGCGGGACAGTTCTATGGCTACACCTTC
>.|TRBV2|TRBJ2-1|many
CASSGTDYNEQFF
TGTGCCAGCAGTGGGACTGATTACAATGAGCAGTTCTTC
>TRBD1|TRBV4-3|TRBJ2-7|few
CASSQRQGAIEQYF
TGCGCCAGCAGCCAACGGCAGGGGGCTATCGAGCAGTACTTC
>TRBD1|TRBV19|TRBJ2-2|many
CASSLPGTGNTGELFF
TGTGCCAGTAGCCTACCCGGGACAGGGAACACCGGGGAGCTGTTTTTT
>TRBD1|TRBV18|TRBJ1-4|.
CASSPTTTGGEKLFF
TGTGCCAGCTCACCCACAACAACAGGGGGCGAAAAACTGTTTTTT
>TRBD2|TRBV20-1|TRBJ2-3|.
CCAREFRSAGVTDTQYF
TGCTGTGCTAGAGAGTTTCGGTCAGCGGGGGTCACAGATACGCAGTATTTT
>TRBD1|TRBV9|TRBJ1-1|.
CASSGGTGFNAEAYF
TGTGCCAGCAGCGGGGGGACAGGGTTTAACGCTGAAGCTTACTTT
>.|TRBV28|TRBJ2-1|.
CASGPGYNEQFF
TGTGCCAGCGGCCCGGGGTACAATGAGCAGTTCTTC
>.|TRBV5-1|TRBJ1-1|.
CASSLRRRTNTEAFF
TGCGCCAGCAGCTTGCGGCGACGGACGAACACTGAAGCTTTCTTT
>.|TRBV6-1|TRBJ1-5|.
CASSPTGTVQPQHF
TGTGCCAGCAGTCCAACCGGGACTGTCCAGCCCCAGCATTTT
>.|TRBV27|TRBJ1-2|.
CASSYYATEGYTF
TGTGCCAGCAGTTACTACGCCACGGAGGGCTACACCTTC
>.|TRBV19|TRBJ2-1|.
CASSIGTKVNEQFF
TGTGCCAGTAGTATTGGGACAAAGGTCAATGAGCAGTTCTTC
>TRBD2|TRBV5-5|TRBJ2-1|.
CASSPLGGGGGTNEQFF
TGTGCCAGCAGCCCCCTCGGAGGCGGGGGGGGAACCAATGAGCAGTTCTTC
>TRBD2|TRBV6-6|TRBJ2-1|.
CASSTGTSREQFF
TGTGCCAGCAGCACCGGGACTAGCCGTGAGCAGTTCTTC